These 20 T cell receptor beta chains share one sample of origin, sequenced in a study of PD-1 blockade in classical Hodgkin lymphoma. Autologous stem cell transplantation was followed by relapse in every patient, and brentuximab vedotin exposure varied. Profiled with immunoSEQ multiplex PCR; TCRdb holds only in-frame clones, not every one. The sample includes about 43,000 clones, about 65% of them seen just once. The sequenced sample was peripheral blood mononuclear cells (PBMCs), obtained before the second cycle of nivolumab. These TCRs come from a human donor with classical Hodgkin lymphoma.

V is TRBV7-9 and J is TRBJ1-1; possible D gene TRBD1, 5 bases. V shed 2 bases and J shed 7 bases, with 8 bases lying between them. Per germline, CDR1 SEHNR and CDR2 FQNEAQ (reference sequence). This CDR3 is 12 amino acids long. CDR3 loop: CASSLKTVEAFF. CDR3 in DNA: TGTGCCAGCAGCTTAAAGACAGTTGAAGCTTTCTTT.

V usage is TRBV9 and J usage is TRBJ2-7; 12 bases align to TRBD2. CDR1 is SGDLS, CDR2 YYNGEE, per germline. The CDR3 is 18 amino acids. V shed 3 bases, J shed 0 bases, and the junction held 10 bases outside the gene matches. DNA of the CDR3: TGTGCCAGCAGCGCGGAGACTAGCGGGAGCTCCAGCTCCTACGAGCAGTACTTC. Amino acids: CASSAETSGSSSSYEQYF.

The CDR3 bases are TGCGCCAGCAGCCAAGATTTCGGGCAGGGCGGAATCACAGATACGCAGTATTTT. Translated, it gives CASSQDFGQGGITDTQYF. The chain carries TRBV4-3 and TRBJ2-3; tentative D call: TRBD1 (5 bases). This CDR3 has 18 residues. Deletions cut 0 bases from V and 2 bases from J, with 18 bases between. Germline values: CDR1 LGHNA, CDR2 YSLEER.

This clone was observed a handful of times. This chain links TRBV7-9 with TRBJ2-7; D is possibly TRBD2 (5 bases). This CDR3 spans 14 amino acids. Looked up from germline, CDR1 is SEHNR and CDR2 is FQNEAQ (reference sequence). Trimming took 3 bases from V and 0 from J, leaving 9 bases between them. The CDR3 DNA follows: TGTGCCAGCAGCTTTACGGGAAGCTCCTACGAGCAGTACTTC. This codes for CASSFTGSSYEQYF.

The chain is built from TRBV11-2 and TRBJ2-7; TRBD1 agrees at 7 bases. The CDR3 is 15 residues long. Germline V CDR1 and CDR2: SGHAT, FQNNGV. Germline trimming cut 5 bases from V and 4 bases from J; bases unmatched to any gene: 11. The CDR3 protein is CASSITQGVYYEQYF. CDR3 bases: TGTGCCAGCAGCATAACCCAGGGGGTTTATTACGAGCAGTACTTC.

The chain combines TRBV27 with TRBJ2-7; maybe TRBD1 (5 bases). Germline V gene lookup returns CDR1 MNHEY and CDR2 SMNVEV (reference sequence). V was cut by 5 bases and J by 0 bases, with 11 bases left in between. This CDR3 is built from 14 residues. CDR3 DNA: TGTGCCAGCAGTATGGACACAAGCTCCTACGAGCAGTACTTC. It codes for CASSMDTSSYEQYF.

This clone has a handful of counts. The V and J genes are TRBV6-1 and TRBJ2-7; no clear D. CDR1 is MNHNS, CDR2 SASEGT, per germline. This CDR3 comprises 12 residues. The V end was cut by 1 base, the J end by 6 bases, with 7 bases between. The DNA for the CDR3 is TGTGCCAGCAGTGAAGAATGGGGCGAGCAGTACTTC. Protein sequence: CASSEEWGEQYF.

The rearrangement uses TRBV5-4 and TRBJ1-2; D not certain. Trimming removed 2 bases at V and 3 bases at J, with 14 bases between. Germline V gene data show CDR1 as SGHNT and CDR2 as YYREEE (reference sequence). The CDR3 is made up of 15 amino acids. CDR3 residues: CASSFEGIGYYGYTF. CDR3 sequence (DNA): TGTGCCAGCAGCTTCGAAGGGATTGGGTACTATGGCTACACCTTC.

This clone was counted between two and nine times. The chain carries TRBV28 and TRBJ1-1, with D perhaps TRBD1 (5 bases). CDR3 length: 16 residues. Trimming took off 9 bases at V and 1 base at J, with 21 bases between the two ends. Germline V gives CDR1 MDHEN, CDR2 SYDVKM. The CDR3 DNA reads TGTGCCAGTTGTACTACCGGGGCGTGGGGGAACACTGAAGCTTTCTTT. The encoded protein is CASCTTGAWGNTEAFF.

The rearrangement links TRBV2 to TRBJ1-2; maybe TRBD1 (5 bases). This CDR3 region has 12 residues. Trimming shortened V by 8 bases and J by 10 bases, and 17 bases separated the two germline ends. Germline values: CDR1 SNHLY, CDR2 FYNNEI. This CDR3 reads CASPGRFRDYTF. The CDR3 DNA is TGTGCCAGCCCGGGACGTTTTCGGGACTACACCTTC.

The chain combines TRBV19 with TRBJ2-7; D perhaps matches TRBD2 (6 bases). Trimming shortened V by 11 bases and J by 3 bases, and 11 bases separated the two germline ends. CDR3 length: 11 residues. Germline assignment: CDR1 LNHDA and CDR2 SQIVND (reference sequence). The CDR3 DNA is TGTGCCCGGGGGTTAAGCTACGAGCAGTACTTC. Its translation: CARGLSYEQYF.

The rearrangement links TRBV27 to TRBJ2-2; 7 bases line up with TRBD2. Germline lookup yields CDR1 MNHEY and CDR2 SMNVEV (reference sequence). CDR3 length: 13 amino acids. Trimming took 5 bases from V and 6 from J; bases not matched to a gene: 3. CDR3 in amino acids: CASSGLVPGELFF. Written as DNA, the CDR3 is TGTGCCAGCAGTGGACTAGTTCCCGGGGAGCTGTTTTTT.

The V call is TRBV7-9, the J call TRBJ2-3; D unclear. The CDR3 spans 14 residues. Trimming shortened V by 0 bases and J by 4 bases, and 8 bases separated the two germline ends. CDR1 and CDR2 from the germline V gene are SEHNR and FQNEAQ (reference sequence). The CDR3 loop reads CASSLARGADTQYF. In nucleotides, the CDR3 is TGTGCCAGCAGCTTAGCTCGTGGGGCAGATACGCAGTATTTT.

The rearrangement joins TRBV4-2 to TRBJ2-1; D is unresolved. Trimming left V 1 base short and J 7 bases short, with 8 bases between. Germline lookup yields CDR1 LGHNA and CDR2 YNFKEQ. CDR3 length: 13 residues. In DNA form, the CDR3 reads TGTGCCAGCAGCCAAGCCCGGGCGAATGAGCAGTTCTTC. It codes for CASSQARANEQFF.

Note on this clone: An end of the junction does not agree with germline; a read error may underlie this. The V gene is TRBV9, the J gene TRBJ1-1, with unresolved D. Per germline, CDR1 SGDLS and CDR2 YYNGEE. The CDR3 is 14 residues long. The CDR3 protein is CAGSEQTMNTEAFF. CDR3 in DNA: TGTGCCGGCAGTGAACAGACTATGAACACTGAAGCTTTCTTT. Full variable domain (outside the CDR3, taken from reference TRBV9 and TRBJ1-1): DSGVTQTPKHLITATGQRVTLRCSPRSGDLSVYWYQQSLDQGLQFLIQYYNGEERAKGNILERFSAQQFPDLHSELNLSSLELGDSALYFCAGSEQTMNTEAFFGQGTRLTVV.

This clone occurred once. The chain carries TRBV15 and TRBJ1-4; D is undetermined. Germline V CDR1 and CDR2: LNHNV, YYDKDF (reference sequence). CDR3 length equals 12 residues. V lost 5 bases and J lost 11, with 12 bases in between. The CDR3 protein is CATSLGRAKLFF. CDR3 nucleotide sequence: TGTGCCACCAGCCTCGGGCGAGCTAAACTGTTTTTT.

The V gene is TRBV28, the J gene TRBJ1-2, with D perhaps matching TRBD1 (5 bases). V was cut by 3 bases and J by 2 bases, with 13 bases left in between. Germline V gives CDR1 MDHEN, CDR2 SYDVKM. The CDR3 runs 15 residues. The CDR3 DNA sequence: TGTGCCAGCAGTTTCGGGGCAGGGATGAACTATGGCTACACCTTC. Translating gives CASSFGAGMNYGYTF.

The rearrangement joins TRBV5-1 to TRBJ2-3; possibly TRBD2 for D (5 bases). This CDR3 region has 12 residues. With 5 bases removed from V and 11 bases from J, the gap between germline ends came to 15 bases. Germline V lookup: CDR1 SGHRS, CDR2 YFSETQ. The CDR3 DNA sequence: TGCGCCAGCAGATCCTCCGGGGAGAGGCAGTATTTT. Translation gives CASRSSGERQYF.

V is TRBV30 and J is TRBJ1-4; TRBD1 might be the D (6 bases). Trimming removed 3 bases at V and 8 bases at J, with 19 bases between. This CDR3 comprises 15 residues. Germline V gives CDR1 GTSNPN, CDR2 SVGIG (reference sequence). The CDR3 bases are TGTGCCTGGAGCCCCCGTGGGGGGCTGGGAGAAAAACTGTTTTTT. The encoded protein is CAWSPRGGLGEKLFF.

The sample holds a few counts of this clone. The J gene is TRBJ2-1, the V gene TRBV6-5; maybe TRBD2 (6 bases). The CDR3 consists of 14 residues. V was pared by 2 bases and J by 5 bases, with 10 bases between. Germline-derived CDR1 and CDR2 are MNHEY and SVGAGI. The CDR3 DNA reads as TGTGCCAGCAGTTACGGTGGGGGGAACAATGAGCAGTTCTTC. Protein product: CASSYGGGNNEQFF.